This entry lists 22 T cell receptor beta chains sequenced from one sample in a study of T cells in Graves' hyperthyroidism and ophthalmopathy. TCR beta CDR3 sequences were amplified from RNA transcripts. First-round RT-PCR targeting the TCR CDR3 was performed with the HTBI primer set. From the multiplex PCR reads, TCRdb called clonotypes with MiXCR, one entry per CDR3 protein. The sample lists 370,000 or so distinct CDR3 sequences, approximately 25% occurring once. What was sequenced was blood. All receptors come from a man between 50 and 59 years old with Graves' hyperthyroidism.

This clonotype was observed a few times. This sequence joins TRBV18 and TRBJ2-2, with D perhaps matching TRBD2 (5 bases). Trimming removed 3 bases from V and 3 bases from J, with 11 bases in between. The CDR3 consists of 15 residues. Per the germline V gene, CDR1 is KGHSH and CDR2 is LQKENI. The CDR3 region is CASSPLEADTGELFF. The CDR3 region has the DNA TGTGCCAGCTCACCGCTGGAGGCGGACACCGGGGAGCTGTTTTTT.

This clonotype was counted at least ten times. The rearrangement links TRBV12-3 or TRBV12-4 to TRBJ1-3; weak D call: TRBD1 (6 bases). The CDR3 is 16 residues long. V shed 5 bases and J shed 0 bases, with 14 bases lying between them. The CDR3 sequence: CASSLWGARSGNTIYF. The DNA of the CDR3 is TGTGCCAGCAGTCTCTGGGGGGCCCGCTCTGGAAACACCATATATTTT.

The chain links TRBV7-2 to TRBJ2-5; D is unclear. Trimming removed 7 bases from V and 5 bases from J, with 8 bases in between. The CDR3 runs to 11 residues. CDR1 is SGHTA, CDR2 FQGNSA, per germline. The CDR3 DNA reads as TGTGCCAGCACCCTCTTTGAGACCCAGTACTTC. It yields the protein CASTLFETQYF.

The chain is built from TRBV4-1 and TRBJ2-5, with D possibly being TRBD2 (5 bases). The ends were cut back, 4 bases at V and 3 bases at J, with 15 bases in the middle. Per the germline V gene, CDR1 is MGHRA and CDR2 is YSYEKL. This CDR3 is built from 15 residues. The CDR3 DNA reads TGCGCCAGCAGCCTAAACCCACAGAGGGAAGAGACCCAGTACTTC. Its translation: CASSLNPQREETQYF.

This clonotype was recorded at least ten times. CDR3 sequence (DNA): TGCGCCAGCAGCTTGAGCCAGGGGATCGACGAGCAGTACTTC. Translating gives CASSLSQGIDEQYF. This chain uses TRBV5-1 with TRBJ2-7; D possibly corresponds to TRBD1 (6 bases). The V gene lost 1 base and the J gene lost 5 bases, with 13 bases spanning the gap. This CDR3 is 14 amino acids long. Germline V gene data show CDR1 as SGHRS and CDR2 as YFSETQ.

The rearrangement joins TRBV11-2 to TRBJ2-3; 11 positions agree with TRBD2. The CDR3 is 15 amino acids. Germline assignment: CDR1 SGHAT and CDR2 FQNNGV. Losses at the gene ends were 3 bases for V and 4 bases for J; bases not matched to a gene: 3. CDR3 sequence reads: CASSFSGRAADTQYF. The CDR3 DNA is TGTGCCAGCAGCTTTAGCGGGAGGGCCGCAGATACGCAGTATTTT.

CDR3 sequence: CASSLVGQTGELFF. As DNA, the CDR3 is TGCGCCAGCAGCTTGGTCGGACAGACCGGGGAGCTGTTTTTT. V is TRBV5-1 and J is TRBJ2-2; D is perhaps TRBD1 (6 bases). The CDR3 runs 14 residues. Germline V lookup: CDR1 SGHRS, CDR2 YFSETQ. Trimming pared 0 bases from V and 5 bases from J, leaving 8 bases between.

This clonotype was seen repeatedly, ten times or more. This chain uses TRBV20-1 with TRBJ2-3, with a weak D call TRBD2 (6 bases). The length of the CDR3 is 14 residues. From germline, CDR1 is DFQATT and CDR2 SNEGSKA (reference sequence). V lost 6 bases and J 3 bases, leaving 16 bases between the germline ends. CDR3 sequence reads: CSAIGGYATDTQYF. The CDR3 DNA reads TGCAGTGCCATTGGGGGGTATGCGACAGATACGCAGTATTTT.

This chain links TRBV27 with TRBJ2-3; 9 bases align to TRBD2. V was clipped by 3 bases and J by 6 bases; unmatched bases: 7. CDR1 and CDR2 from the germline V gene are MNHEY and SMNVEV (reference sequence). The CDR3 spans 15 residues. CDR3 in DNA: TGTGCCAGCAGTTTGGGACTAGCCAGAGTGGATACGCAGTATTTT. This sequence encodes CASSLGLARVDTQYF.

V gene TRBV19 combines with J gene TRBJ1-1; tentative D call: TRBD1 (5 bases). Germline V lookup: CDR1 LNHDA, CDR2 SQIVND (reference sequence). The CDR3 sequence is 15 residues long. V lost 3 bases, J lost 0 bases, and 11 bases lay in between. CDR3 amino acids: CASSMRDDLNTEAFF. The CDR3 coding sequence is TGTGCCAGTAGTATGCGGGACGACTTGAACACTGAAGCTTTCTTT. The full variable domain, its missing parts supplied by reference TRBV19 and TRBJ1-1, is DGGITQSPKYLFRKEGQNVTLSCEQNLNHDAMYWYRQDPGQGLRLIYYSQIVNDFQKGDIAEGYSVSREKKESFPLTVTSAQKNPTAFYLCASSMRDDLNTEAFFGQGTRLTVV.

This clonotype was picked up a small number of times. This chain links TRBV29-1 with TRBJ2-7, with 9 bases identical to TRBD1. The J segment lost 5 bases and the V segment lost 4 bases, leaving 9 bases of the junction unmatched. The CDR3 is made up of 14 amino acids. Germline assignment: CDR1 SQVTM and CDR2 ANQGSEA. CDR3 nucleotides: TGCAGCGTTGTTGGCGGGACAGGGATGAACGAGCAGTACTTC. Translated: CSVVGGTGMNEQYF.

This clonotype occurred many times. The V and J genes are TRBV27 and TRBJ2-7, with D unclear. V was cut by 5 bases and J by 5 bases, with 10 bases left in between. Germline loops: CDR1 MNHEY, CDR2 SMNVEV (reference sequence). The CDR3 totals 12 residues. The CDR3 DNA follows: TGTGCCAGCAGTAGGGCGGCCAACGAGCAGTACTTC. It specifies CASSRAANEQYF.

This clonotype showed up just a few times. The J gene is TRBJ2-2, the V gene TRBV30; 8 bases fit TRBD2. Germline V gene data show CDR1 as GTSNPN and CDR2 as SVGIG (reference sequence). The V segment lost 5 bases and the J segment 7 bases; nucleotides outside the gene matches: 12. This CDR3 is 15 amino acids long. As DNA, the CDR3 is TGTGCCTGGCGCGGCGTGGGTAGCGGGGTCGGGGAGCTGTTTTTT. Protein: CAWRGVGSGVGELFF. Supplemented by reference TRBV30 and TRBJ2-2, the full variable domain reads SQTIHQWPATLVQPVGSPLSLECTVEGTSNPNLYWYRQAAGRGLQLLFYSVGIGQISSEVPQNLSASRPQDRQFILSSKKLLLSDSGFYLCAWRGVGSGVGELFFGEGSRLTVL.

This clonotype turned up a few times. The chain couples TRBV5-6 to TRBJ1-2; 8 positions match TRBD1. The CDR3 extends over 14 amino acids. V gave up 4 bases and J gave up 4 bases; unmatched junction bases: 6. CDR1 SGHDT and CDR2 YYEEEE come from the germline V gene. The CDR3 reads CASSIDRGSYGYTF. The CDR3 DNA follows: TGTGCCAGCAGCATAGACAGGGGAAGCTATGGCTACACCTTC.

This clonotype was observed a few times. The genes are TRBV6-1 and TRBJ2-4; D might be TRBD1 (5 bases). Trimming pared 1 base from V and 2 bases from J, leaving 9 bases between. Germline lookup yields CDR1 MNHNS and CDR2 SASEGT. The CDR3 length is 15 residues. CDR3: CASSEEGFSKNIQYF. CDR3 in DNA: TGTGCCAGCAGTGAAGAGGGGTTCTCCAAAAACATTCAGTACTTC.

The chain carries TRBV20-1 and TRBJ2-5; D gene uncertain. Germline CDR1 DFQATT, CDR2 SNEGSKA (reference sequence). The CDR3 loop spans 13 amino acids. V dropped 7 bases and J dropped 3 bases, with 15 bases sitting between them. CDR3 amino acids: CSGIQLSEETQYF. The CDR3 DNA reads as TGCAGTGGGATACAACTGTCCGAAGAGACCCAGTACTTC.

This chain links TRBV6-1 with TRBJ2-5; tentatively, D is TRBD1 (6 bases). Trimming took off 7 bases at V and 3 bases at J, with 15 bases between the two ends. Germline assignment: CDR1 MNHNS and CDR2 SASEGT. The CDR3 contains 14 residues. The CDR3, as DNA: TGTGCCAGCAAGGGCCGGACAGTGAAAGAGACCCAGTACTTC. Its translation is CASKGRTVKETQYF.

In this sample, this clonotype turned up once. This chain connects TRBV28 to TRBJ2-2; 8 bases align to TRBD1. CDR3 length: 19 residues. Germline-derived CDR1 and CDR2 are MDHEN and SYDVKM. V was pared by 3 bases and J by 0 bases, with 12 bases of the junction left unmatched. The DNA of the CDR3 is TGTGCCAGCAGTTTCCCTGGCCGGGACAGGACCGCGAACACCGGGGAGCTGTTTTTT. Translation gives CASSFPGRDRTANTGELFF. The whole variable domain, remainder taken from reference TRBV28 and TRBJ2-2, is DVKVTQSSRYLVKRTGEKVFLECVQDMDHENMFWYRQDPGLGLRLIYFSYDVKMKEKGDIPEGYSVSREKKERFSLILESASTNQTSMYLCASSFPGRDRTANTGELFFGEGSRLTVL.

This clonotype was counted only a few times. The chain employs TRBV5-4 and TRBJ2-3, with TRBD2 matching over 8 bases. The CDR3 contains 13 residues. V lost 4 bases and J lost 6; bases outside the gene matches: 4. Per germline, CDR1 SGHNT and CDR2 YYREEE (reference sequence). CDR3 loop: CASSVTSEDTQYF. CDR3 nucleotide sequence: TGTGCCAGCAGCGTGACTAGCGAGGATACGCAGTATTTT.

The table lists this clonotype with many counts. J is TRBJ2-1 and V is TRBV2; tentatively, D is TRBD2 (5 bases). Germline V gene sequence: CDR1 SNHLY, CDR2 FYNNEI. The CDR3 is made up of 12 amino acids. The ends were cut back, 6 bases at V and 7 bases at J, with 10 bases in the middle. The CDR3 loop reads CASRPDSNEQFF. The DNA for the CDR3 is TGTGCCAGCAGGCCGGACTCTAATGAGCAGTTCTTC.

This clonotype showed up many times. The V call is TRBV29-1, the J call TRBJ2-2; TRBD1 might be the D (6 bases). Trimming took off 4 bases at V and 1 base at J, with 13 bases between the two ends. This CDR3 is 15 amino acids long. Germline values: CDR1 SQVTM, CDR2 ANQGSEA. The CDR3 nucleotides read TGCAGCGTTGTCTCAGGGGCTCTGAACACCGGGGAGCTGTTTTTT. This encodes CSVVSGALNTGELFF.

This clonotype showed up just a few times. V usage is TRBV2 and J usage is TRBJ2-5; possible D gene TRBD1, 6 bases. The V end lost 5 bases, the J end lost 5 bases, and 9 bases lay between the germline ends. CDR3 length: 12 amino acids. CDR1 is SNHLY and CDR2 is FYNNEI in the germline V gene. The CDR3 DNA reads TGTGCCAGCAGTACAGGGTCGGAGACCCAGTACTTC. This sequence encodes CASSTGSETQYF.